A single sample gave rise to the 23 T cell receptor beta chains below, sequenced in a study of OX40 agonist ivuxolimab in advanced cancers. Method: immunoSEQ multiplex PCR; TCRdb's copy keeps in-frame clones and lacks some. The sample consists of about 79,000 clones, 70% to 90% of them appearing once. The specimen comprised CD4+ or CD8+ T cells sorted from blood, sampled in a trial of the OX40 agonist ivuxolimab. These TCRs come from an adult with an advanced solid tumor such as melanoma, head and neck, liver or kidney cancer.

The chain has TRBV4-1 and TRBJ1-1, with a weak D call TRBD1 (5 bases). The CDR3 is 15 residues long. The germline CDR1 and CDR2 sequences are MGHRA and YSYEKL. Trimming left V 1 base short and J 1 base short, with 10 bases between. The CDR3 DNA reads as TGCGCCAGCAGCCAAGGGGTCGGGGCGAACACTGAAGCTTTCTTT. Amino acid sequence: CASSQGVGANTEAFF.

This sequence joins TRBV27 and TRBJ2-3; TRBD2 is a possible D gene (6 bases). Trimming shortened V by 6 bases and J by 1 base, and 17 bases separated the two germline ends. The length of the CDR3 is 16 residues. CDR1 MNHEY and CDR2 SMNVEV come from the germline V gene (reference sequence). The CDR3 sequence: CASRLMWEVRTDTQYF. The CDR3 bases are TGTGCCAGCAGGTTGATGTGGGAGGTTCGCACAGATACGCAGTATTTT.

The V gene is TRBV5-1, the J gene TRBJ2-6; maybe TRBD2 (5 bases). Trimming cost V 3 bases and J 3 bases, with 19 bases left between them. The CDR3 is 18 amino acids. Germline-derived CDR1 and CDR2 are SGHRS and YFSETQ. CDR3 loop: CASSWAGGGLSGANVLTF. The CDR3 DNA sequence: TGCGCCAGCAGCTGGGCGGGTGGCGGGTTGAGTGGGGCCAACGTCCTGACTTTC.

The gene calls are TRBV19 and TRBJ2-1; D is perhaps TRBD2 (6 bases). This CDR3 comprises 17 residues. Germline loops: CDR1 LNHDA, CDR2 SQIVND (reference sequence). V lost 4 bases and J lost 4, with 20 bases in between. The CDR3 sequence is CASSKRPRGGTYNEQFF. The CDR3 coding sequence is TGTGCCAGTAGTAAGCGCCCTAGGGGAGGAACATACAATGAGCAGTTCTTC.

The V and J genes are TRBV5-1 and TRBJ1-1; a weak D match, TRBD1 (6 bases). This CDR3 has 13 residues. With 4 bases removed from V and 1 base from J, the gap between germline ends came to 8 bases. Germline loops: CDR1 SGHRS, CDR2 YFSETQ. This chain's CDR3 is CASSPGANTEAFF. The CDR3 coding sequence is TGCGCCAGCAGCCCGGGGGCGAACACTGAAGCTTTCTTT.

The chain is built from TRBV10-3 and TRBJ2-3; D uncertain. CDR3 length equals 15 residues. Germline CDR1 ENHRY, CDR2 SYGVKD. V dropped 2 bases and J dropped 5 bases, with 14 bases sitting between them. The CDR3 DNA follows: TGTGCCATCAGTGAGCGGACGGACCCAGTAGATACGCAGTATTTT. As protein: CAISERTDPVDTQYF.

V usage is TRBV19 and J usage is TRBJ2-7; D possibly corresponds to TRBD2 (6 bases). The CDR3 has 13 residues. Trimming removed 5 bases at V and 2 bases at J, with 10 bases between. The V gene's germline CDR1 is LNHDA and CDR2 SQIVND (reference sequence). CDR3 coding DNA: TGTGCCAGTAGTGGGACTGTGGCCTACGAGCAGTACTTC. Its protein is CASSGTVAYEQYF.

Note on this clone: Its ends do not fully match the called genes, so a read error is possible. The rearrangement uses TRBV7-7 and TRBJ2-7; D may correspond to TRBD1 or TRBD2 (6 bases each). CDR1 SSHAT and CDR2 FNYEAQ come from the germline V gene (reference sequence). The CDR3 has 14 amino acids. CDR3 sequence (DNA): TGTGCTAGCAGCTTTGGACCGGGGGCGTACGAGCAGTACTTC. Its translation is CASSFGPGAYEQYF.

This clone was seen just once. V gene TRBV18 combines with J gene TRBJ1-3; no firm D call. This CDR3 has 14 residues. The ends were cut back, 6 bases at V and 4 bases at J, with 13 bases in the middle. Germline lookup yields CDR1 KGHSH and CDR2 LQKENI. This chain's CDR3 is CASSLLVRGNTIYF. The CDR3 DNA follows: TGTGCCAGCTCCTTGCTTGTCCGGGGAAACACCATATATTTT.

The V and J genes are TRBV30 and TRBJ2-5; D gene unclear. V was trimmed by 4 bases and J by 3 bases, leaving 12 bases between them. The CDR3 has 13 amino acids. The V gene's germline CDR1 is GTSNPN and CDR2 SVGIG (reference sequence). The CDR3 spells CAWTTQEKETQYF. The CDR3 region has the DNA TGTGCCTGGACAACCCAGGAAAAAGAGACCCAGTACTTC. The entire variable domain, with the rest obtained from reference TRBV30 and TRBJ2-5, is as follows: SQTIHQWPATLVQPVGSPLSLECTVEGTSNPNLYWYRQAAGRGLQLLFYSVGIGQISSEVPQNLSASRPQDRQFILSSKKLLLSDSGFYLCAWTTQEKETQYFGPGTRLLVL.

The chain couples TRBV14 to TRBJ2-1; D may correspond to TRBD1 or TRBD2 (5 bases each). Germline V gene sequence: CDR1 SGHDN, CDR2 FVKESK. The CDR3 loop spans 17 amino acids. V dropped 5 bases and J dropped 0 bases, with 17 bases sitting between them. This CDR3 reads CASSTSSGLSSYNEQFF. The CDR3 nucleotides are TGTGCCAGCAGCACCTCCTCGGGGCTGAGCTCCTACAATGAGCAGTTCTTC.

The CDR3 sequence is CASSSGTSRTYEQYF. DNA for the CDR3: TGTGCCAGCAGTTCGGGGACTAGCAGGACCTACGAGCAGTACTTC. The chain carries TRBV28 and TRBJ2-5, with TRBD2 matching over 9 bases. The DNA end is a closer match to TRBJ2-7, so the J assignment may be wrong. The CDR3 has 15 residues. Per the germline V gene, CDR1 is MDHEN and CDR2 is SYDVKM.

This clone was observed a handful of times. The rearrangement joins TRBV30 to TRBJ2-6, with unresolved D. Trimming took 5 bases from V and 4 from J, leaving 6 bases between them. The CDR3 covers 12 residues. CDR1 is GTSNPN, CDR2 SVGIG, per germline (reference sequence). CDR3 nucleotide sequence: TGTGCCTGGGCTGGAGGGGCCAACGTCCTGACTTTC. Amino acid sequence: CAWAGGANVLTF.

The chain's CDR3 is CASSLELGDYGYGYTF. The CDR3 coding sequence is TGTGCCAGCTCACTCGAATTGGGGGATTATGGCTATGGCTACACCTTC. The V call is TRBV18, the J call TRBJ1-2; possible D gene TRBD1, 5 bases. The CDR3 covers 16 residues. With 4 bases removed from V and 4 bases from J, the gap between germline ends came to 19 bases. Germline values: CDR1 KGHSH, CDR2 LQKENI.

CDR3 amino acids: CASSLLGLRIFF. Here the CDR3 DNA reads TGTGCCAGCAGTTTGCTGGGACTAAGAATTTTCTTC. The chain carries TRBV28 and TRBJ2-1; 7 bases line up with TRBD2. CDR1 MDHEN and CDR2 SYDVKM come from the germline V gene. The CDR3 loop spans 12 amino acids. J was trimmed by 16 bases and V by 3 bases; bases with no gene match: 9.

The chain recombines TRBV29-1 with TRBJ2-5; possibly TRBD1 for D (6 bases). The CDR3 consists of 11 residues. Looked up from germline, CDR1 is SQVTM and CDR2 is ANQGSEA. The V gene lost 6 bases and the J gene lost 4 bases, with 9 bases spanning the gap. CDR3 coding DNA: TGCAGCGTGGACAGCGTAGAGACCCAGTACTTC. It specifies CSVDSVETQYF. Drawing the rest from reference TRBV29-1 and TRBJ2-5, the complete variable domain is SAVISQKPSRDICQRGTSLTIQCQVDSQVTMMFWYRQQPGQSLTLIATANQGSEATYESGFVIDKFPISRPNLTFSTLTVSNMSPEDSSIYLCSVDSVETQYFGPGTRLLVL.

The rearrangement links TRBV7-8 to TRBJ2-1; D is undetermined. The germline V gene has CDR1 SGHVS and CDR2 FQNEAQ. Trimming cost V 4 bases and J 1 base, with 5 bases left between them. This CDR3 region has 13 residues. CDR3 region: CASSSGSYNEQFF. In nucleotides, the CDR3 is TGTGCCAGCAGCTCCGGGTCCTACAATGAGCAGTTCTTC.

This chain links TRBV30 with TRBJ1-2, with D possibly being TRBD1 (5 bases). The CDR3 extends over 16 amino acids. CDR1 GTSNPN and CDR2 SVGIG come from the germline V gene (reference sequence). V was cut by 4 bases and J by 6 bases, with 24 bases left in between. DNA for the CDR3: TGTGCCTGGATAGAGCAGCAGGGAAGGGATGAGAATGGCTACACCTTC. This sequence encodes CAWIEQQGRDENGYTF. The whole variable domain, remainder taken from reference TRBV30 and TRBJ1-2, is SQTIHQWPATLVQPVGSPLSLECTVEGTSNPNLYWYRQAAGRGLQLLFYSVGIGQISSEVPQNLSASRPQDRQFILSSKKLLLSDSGFYLCAWIEQQGRDENGYTFGSGTRLTVV.

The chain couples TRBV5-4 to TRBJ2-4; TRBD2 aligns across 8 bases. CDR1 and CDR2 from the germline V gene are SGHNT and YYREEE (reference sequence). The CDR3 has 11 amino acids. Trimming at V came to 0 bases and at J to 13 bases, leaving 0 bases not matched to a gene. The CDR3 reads CASSLGLAQYF. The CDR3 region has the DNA TGTGCCAGCAGCTTGGGACTAGCGCAGTACTTC.

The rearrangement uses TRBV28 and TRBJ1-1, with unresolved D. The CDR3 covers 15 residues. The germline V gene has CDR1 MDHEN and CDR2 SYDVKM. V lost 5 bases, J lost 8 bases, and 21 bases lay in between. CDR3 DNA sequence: TGTGCCAGCAGTCTCCAAGCCGGGGAGGGATCGGAAGCTTTCTTT. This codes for CASSLQAGEGSEAFF.

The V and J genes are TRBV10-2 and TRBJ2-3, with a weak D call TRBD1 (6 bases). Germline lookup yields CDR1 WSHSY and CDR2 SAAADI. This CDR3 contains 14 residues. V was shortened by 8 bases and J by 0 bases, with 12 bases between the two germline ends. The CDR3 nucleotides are TGCGCCAGCTCCGGACAGTCTAGCACAGATACGCAGTATTTT. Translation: CASSGQSSTDTQYF.

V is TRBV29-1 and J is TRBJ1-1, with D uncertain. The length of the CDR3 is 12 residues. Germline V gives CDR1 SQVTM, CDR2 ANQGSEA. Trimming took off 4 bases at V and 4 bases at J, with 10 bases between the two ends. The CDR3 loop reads CSVVPGSTEAFF. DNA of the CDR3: TGCAGCGTTGTCCCGGGGAGCACTGAAGCTTTCTTT.

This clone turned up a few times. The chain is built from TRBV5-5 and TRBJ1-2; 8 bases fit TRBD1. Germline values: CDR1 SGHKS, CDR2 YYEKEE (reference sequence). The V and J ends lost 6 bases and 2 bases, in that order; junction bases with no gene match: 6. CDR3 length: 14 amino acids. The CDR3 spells CASTRDRRNYGYTF. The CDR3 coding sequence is TGTGCCAGCACCCGGGACAGGAGAAACTATGGCTACACCTTC. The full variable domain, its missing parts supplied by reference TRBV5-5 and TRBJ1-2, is DAGVTQSPTHLIKTRGQQVTLRCSPISGHKSVSWYQQVLGQGPQFIFQYYEKEERGRGNFPDRFSARQFPNYSSELNVNALLLGDSALYLCASTRDRRNYGYTFGSGTRLTVV.